This TCR beta chain was retrieved from a study of cytomegalovirus exposure and HLA in healthy donors. Turning to this clone: The antigen remains undetermined.

The V gene end was trimmed by 3 bases and the J gene end by 4 bases; junction bases not matched to a gene: 0. The CDR3 extends over 13 amino acids. Germline CDR1 and CDR2: SGDLS and YYNGEE. Here immunoSEQ multiplex PCR was the method, and the copy in TCRdb shows in-frame clones only, minus some. The sample records 250,000 to 300,000 clones, 80% to 90% being singletons. Study conclusions and caveats: Rare TCR sequences dominated, though some public TCRs recurred in many donors. 150 or so TCR beta chains were listed as cytomegalovirus-associated. A later analysis found first-cohort TCR clusters tended to co-occur in the 100 to 150 validation repertoires.

It was the approximately 120-subject validation cohort, separate from the roughly 700-subject first cohort, to which the donors belonged. The sequence was collected from a woman in her late teens or twenties in good health and CMV-seronegative. The sequenced sample consisted of PBMCs. The chain couples TRBV9 to TRBJ1-1; 10 nucleotides match TRBD1. CDR3 in DNA: TGTGCCAGCAGCGGGACAGGGGGCACTGAAGCTTTCTTT. As protein: CASSGTGGTEAFF.